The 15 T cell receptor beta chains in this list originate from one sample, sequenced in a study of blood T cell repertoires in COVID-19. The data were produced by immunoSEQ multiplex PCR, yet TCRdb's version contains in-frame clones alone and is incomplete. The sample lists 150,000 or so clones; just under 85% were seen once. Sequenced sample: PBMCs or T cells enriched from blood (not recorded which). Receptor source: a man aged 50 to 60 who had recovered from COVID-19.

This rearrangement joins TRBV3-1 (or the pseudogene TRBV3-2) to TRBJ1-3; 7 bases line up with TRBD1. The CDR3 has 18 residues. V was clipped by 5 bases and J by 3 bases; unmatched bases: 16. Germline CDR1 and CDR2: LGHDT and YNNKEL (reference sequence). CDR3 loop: CASSSRAGTVIGGNTIYF. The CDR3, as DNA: TGTGCCAGCAGCTCGCGGGCCGGGACAGTTATTGGTGGAAACACCATATATTTT.

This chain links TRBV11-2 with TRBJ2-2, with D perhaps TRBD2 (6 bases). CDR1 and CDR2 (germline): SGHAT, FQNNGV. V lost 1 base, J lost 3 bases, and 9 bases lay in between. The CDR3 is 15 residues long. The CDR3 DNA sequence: TGTGCCAGCAGCTTAGCACGCGGGGACACCGGGGAGCTGTTTTTT. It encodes CASSLARGDTGELFF.

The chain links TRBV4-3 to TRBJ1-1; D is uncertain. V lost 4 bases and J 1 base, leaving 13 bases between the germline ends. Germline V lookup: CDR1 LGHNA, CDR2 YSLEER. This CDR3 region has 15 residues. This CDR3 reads CASSRSGRTNTEAFF. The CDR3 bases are TGCGCCAGCAGCCGGAGCGGACGGACGAACACTGAAGCTTTCTTT.

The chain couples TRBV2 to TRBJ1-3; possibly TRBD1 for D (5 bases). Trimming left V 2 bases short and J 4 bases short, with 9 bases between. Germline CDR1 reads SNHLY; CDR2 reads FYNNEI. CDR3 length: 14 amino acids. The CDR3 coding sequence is TGTGCCAGCAGTGAACAGGGTAAAGGAAACACCATATATTTT. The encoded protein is CASSEQGKGNTIYF.

CDR3 sequence (DNA): TGTGCCAGCAGTAAACCGGGACAGGGCTACGAGCAGTACTTC. Encoded protein: CASSKPGQGYEQYF. The chain carries TRBV27 and TRBJ2-7; TRBD1 aligns across 9 bases. V trimming: 5 bases; J trimming: 3 bases; junction bases outside the gene matches: 5. The CDR3 is 14 residues long. Germline CDR1 is MNHEY and CDR2 is SMNVEV (reference sequence).

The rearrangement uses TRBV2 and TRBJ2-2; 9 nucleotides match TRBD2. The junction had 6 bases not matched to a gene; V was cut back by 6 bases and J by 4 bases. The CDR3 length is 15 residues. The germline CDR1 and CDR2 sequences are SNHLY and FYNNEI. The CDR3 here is CASRPNSGGTGELFF. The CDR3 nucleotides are TGTGCCAGCAGACCCAATAGCGGGGGCACCGGGGAGCTGTTTTTT. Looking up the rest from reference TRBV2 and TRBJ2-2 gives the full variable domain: EPEVTQTPSHQVTQMGQEVILRCVPISNHLYFYWYRQILGQKVEFLVSFYNNEISEKSEIFDDQFSVERPDGSNFTLKIRSTKLEDSAMYFCASRPNSGGTGELFFGEGSRLTVL.

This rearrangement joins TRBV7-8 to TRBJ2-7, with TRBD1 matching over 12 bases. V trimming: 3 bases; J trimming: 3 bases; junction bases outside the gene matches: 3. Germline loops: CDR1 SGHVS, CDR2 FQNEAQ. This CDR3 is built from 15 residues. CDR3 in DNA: TGTGCCAGCAGCTTCCGGGACAGGGGGCTCTACGAGCAGTACTTC. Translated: CASSFRDRGLYEQYF.

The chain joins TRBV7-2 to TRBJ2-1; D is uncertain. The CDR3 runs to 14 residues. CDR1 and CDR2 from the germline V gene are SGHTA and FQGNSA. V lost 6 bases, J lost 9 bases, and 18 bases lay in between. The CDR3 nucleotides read TGTGCCAGCAGTCCCTTCCTAGGCAAAGCTGAGCAGTTCTTC. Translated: CASSPFLGKAEQFF.

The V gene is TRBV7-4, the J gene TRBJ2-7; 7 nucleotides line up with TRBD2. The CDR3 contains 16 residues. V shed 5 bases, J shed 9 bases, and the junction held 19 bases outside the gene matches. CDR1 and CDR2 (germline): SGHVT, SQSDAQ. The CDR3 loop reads CASSTIRDYPTFWQYF. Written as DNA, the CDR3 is TGTGCCAGCAGCACAATCCGGGACTACCCTACCTTCTGGCAGTACTTC.

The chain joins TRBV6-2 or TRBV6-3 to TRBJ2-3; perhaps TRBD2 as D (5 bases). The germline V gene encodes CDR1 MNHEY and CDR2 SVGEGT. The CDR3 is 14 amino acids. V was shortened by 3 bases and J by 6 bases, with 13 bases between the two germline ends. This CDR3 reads CASSYTRLADTQYF. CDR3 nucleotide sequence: TGTGCCAGCAGTTATACCCGGTTAGCGGATACGCAGTATTTT.

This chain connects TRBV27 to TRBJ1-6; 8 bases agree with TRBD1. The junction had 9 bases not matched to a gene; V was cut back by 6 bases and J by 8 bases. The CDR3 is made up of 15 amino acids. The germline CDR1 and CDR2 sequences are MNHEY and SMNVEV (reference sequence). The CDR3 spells CASRRQGLSDSPLHF. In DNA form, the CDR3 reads TGTGCCAGCAGAAGACAGGGGTTGTCGGATTCACCCCTCCACTTT.

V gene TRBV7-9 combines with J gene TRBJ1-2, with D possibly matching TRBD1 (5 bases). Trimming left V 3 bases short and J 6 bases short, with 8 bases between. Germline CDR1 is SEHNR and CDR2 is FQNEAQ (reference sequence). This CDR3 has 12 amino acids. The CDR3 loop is CASSLSQDGYTF. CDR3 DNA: TGTGCCAGCAGCTTGTCACAGGATGGCTACACCTTC.

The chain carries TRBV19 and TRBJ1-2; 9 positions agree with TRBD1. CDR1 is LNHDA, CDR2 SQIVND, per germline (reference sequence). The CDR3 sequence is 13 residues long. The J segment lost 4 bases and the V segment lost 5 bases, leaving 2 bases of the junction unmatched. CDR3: CASSVDRGYGYTF. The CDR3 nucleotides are TGTGCCAGTAGTGTGGACAGGGGCTATGGCTACACCTTC.

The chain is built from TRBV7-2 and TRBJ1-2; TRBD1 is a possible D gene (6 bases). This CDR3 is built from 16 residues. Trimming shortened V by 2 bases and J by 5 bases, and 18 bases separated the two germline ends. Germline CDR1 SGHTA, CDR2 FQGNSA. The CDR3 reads CASSLLDTGRDYGYTF. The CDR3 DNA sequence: TGTGCCAGCAGCTTACTTGATACAGGGAGGGATTATGGCTACACCTTC.

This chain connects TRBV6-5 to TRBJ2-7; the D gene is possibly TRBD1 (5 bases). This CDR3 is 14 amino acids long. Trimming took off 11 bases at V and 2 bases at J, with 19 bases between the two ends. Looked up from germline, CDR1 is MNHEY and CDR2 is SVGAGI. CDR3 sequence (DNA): TGTGCCTCCCAGACTGGGCAGGGCGCCTACGAGCAGTACTTC. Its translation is CASQTGQGAYEQYF.